This T cell receptor beta chain emerged from a study of CXCR3-negative and CXCR3-positive naive CD8 T cells. General study points: Researchers report that CXCR3-positive naive cells carry more hydrophobic TRB CDR3s than CXCR3-negative naive cells.

UMI-labeled 5' RACE yielded the TRB cDNA libraries. TCRdb re-called the 5' RACE reads and shows each CDR3 protein once, DNA omitted. The listing contains tens of thousands of distinct CDR3 sequences. Germline lookup yields CDR1 DFQATT and CDR2 SNEGSKA (reference sequence). This CDR3 spans 14 amino acids. To note about this clonotype: What it binds is not known.

Input material: naive CXCR3+ CD8+ T cells from blood. Subset meaning: CD45RO-CCR7+CD27+CD95- naive CD8+ T cells expressing CXCR3 (TNR3+). The receptor comes from a human donor in good health. Some clones in this sample may be carry-over from other donors' samples. The chain combines TRBV20-1 with TRBJ1-1. CDR3: CSARDRQTNTEAFF.